The clone carrying this T cell receptor beta chain was picked up one time. These data originate in a study of blood T cells in healthy people across ages. For the second PCR, which ran for about 6 to 11 cycles, a sample-barcoded 5' primer and a J-beta primer mix were used. All cDNA molecules were each tagged by a template-switch adaptor with 12 random nucleotides. Samples each returned at least 3 million CDR3-containing paired-end reads. TCRdb re-derived calls from the 5' RACE reads in MiXCR, one entry per CDR3 protein. The sample holds around 700,000 distinct CDR3 sequences, roughly 25% seen once. The same sample was also studied in work on T cells of mothers and their children.

Sequencing was performed on blood. The receptor's source is a boy younger than 18 in good health.

CDR3 in amino acids: CASSYQGGVPSNEQFF. The CDR3 DNA sequence: TGTGCCAGCAGTTACCAGGGGGGGGTCCCCTCGAATGAGCAGTTCTTC. The V call is TRBV7-9, the J call TRBJ2-1; D possibly uses TRBD1 or TRBD2 (7 bases each). V lost 6 bases to trimming and J lost 7 bases, with 22 bases between them. CDR3 length: 16 residues. Germline V CDR1 and CDR2: SEHNR, FQNEAQ (reference sequence).